This record covers a single T cell receptor (beta chain). The antigen is undetermined. The CDR3 has 15 residues. Germline V gene lookup returns CDR1 SEHNR and CDR2 FQNEAQ (reference sequence). V lost 1 base to trimming and J lost 2 bases; unmatched junction nucleotides: 4. PCR amplification relied on 60 Vbeta primers (plus 13 Jbeta primers). As originally analysed: About 10 million shared chains were among some 75 million unique TCR beta chains counted in a later analysis. The protocol was immunoSEQ multiplex PCR, while the TCRdb copy is restricted to in-frame clones and leaves out a portion. From that table come the V and J calls and clone size; the DNA was used to work out D and trimming. The table shows about 300,000 clones, with roughly 88% occurring only once. The data were taken from a study of cytomegalovirus exposure and HLA in healthy donors. Sampled while nominally healthy, donors likely had unrecorded immune exposures.

General study points: Indistinguishability led to the exclusion of some V segments, TRBV6-2 and TRBV6-3 included.

Sequencing was performed on PBMCs. This sequence originates from a man between 40 and 49 years old in good health and CMV-seropositive. The rearrangement links TRBV7-9 to TRBJ2-5; 7 bases fit TRBD2. The CDR3 nucleotides are TGTGCCAGCAGCTTAGTGGGGAGGGATCAAGAGACCCAGTACTTC. Its protein is CASSLVGRDQETQYF.